These 16 T cell receptor beta chains were all obtained from the same sample, sequenced in a study of cytomegalovirus exposure and HLA in healthy donors. The PCR employed 60 Vbeta primers together with 13 Jbeta primers. This table comes from immunoSEQ multiplex PCR, and its TCRdb copy is limited to in-frame clones, with some not included. The table shows 150,000 to 200,000 clones, with roughly 74% occurring only once. Sequencing was done on a sample of PBMCs. These receptors all come from a woman between 25 and 40 years old in good health and CMV-seropositive.

The chain employs TRBV7-9 and TRBJ2-7; D remains unclear. V was clipped by 6 bases and J by 2 bases, with 20 bases between them. This CDR3 contains 16 residues. Looked up from germline, CDR1 is SEHNR and CDR2 is FQNEAQ (reference sequence). In DNA form, the CDR3 reads TGTGCCAGCAGTCTAGAAGCCAGCTCCAACCCCTACGAGCAGTACTTC. Translating it yields CASSLEASSNPYEQYF.

The CDR3 spells CASSNGLAGAGGTQYF. The DNA for the CDR3 is TGTGCCAGCAGCAACGGACTAGCGGGAGCGGGGGGGACCCAGTACTTC. The chain joins TRBV5-4 to TRBJ2-5; 13 nucleotides match TRBD2. The CDR3 runs 16 residues. With V trimmed by 4 bases and J by 7 bases, 10 bases remained unmatched. CDR1 and CDR2 from the germline V gene are SGHNT and YYREEE (reference sequence).

This chain joins TRBV7-8 and TRBJ2-7, with 12 nucleotides matching TRBD1. CDR3 length: 18 residues. V shed 3 bases and J 5 bases; nucleotides not matched to a gene: 14. CDR1 SGHVS and CDR2 FQNEAQ come from the germline V gene. The CDR3 sequence is CASSFRGIKGQGAHEQYF. The CDR3 coding sequence is TGTGCCAGCAGCTTTCGCGGAATAAAGGGACAGGGGGCGCACGAGCAGTACTTC.

This clone was seen more than once but under ten times. The rearrangement uses TRBV5-6 and TRBJ1-1, with TRBD1 as a possible D gene (5 bases). Germline CDR1 and CDR2: SGHDT and YYEEEE. Trimming took 2 bases from V and 4 from J, leaving 15 bases between them. The CDR3 covers 15 residues. This CDR3 is CASSFGWGGSTEAFF. As DNA, the CDR3 is TGTGCCAGCAGCTTCGGGTGGGGGGGTTCCACTGAAGCTTTCTTT.

This sequence joins TRBV4-1 and TRBJ2-1, with D possibly being TRBD1 (5 bases). Germline V gene data show CDR1 as MGHRA and CDR2 as YSYEKL. This CDR3 contains 17 residues. Trimming cost V 0 bases and J 0 bases, with 12 bases left between them. CDR3 in DNA: TGCGCCAGCAGCCAAGATTTGGGGCTGAGCTCCTACAATGAGCAGTTCTTC. It specifies CASSQDLGLSSYNEQFF.

The genes are TRBV27 and TRBJ2-7; TRBD2 aligns across 7 bases. CDR1 MNHEY and CDR2 SMNVEV come from the germline V gene (reference sequence). V lost 8 bases and J lost 2; bases outside the gene matches: 9. The CDR3 consists of 14 residues. CDR3 residues: CASPSELATYEQYF. Here the CDR3 DNA reads TGTGCCAGCCCCTCTGAACTAGCGACCTACGAGCAGTACTTC.

J is TRBJ2-2 and V is TRBV27; the D is unclear. The germline gives CDR1 MNHEY, CDR2 SMNVEV (reference sequence). The CDR3 loop spans 14 amino acids. Trimming removed 2 bases at V and 6 bases at J, with 10 bases between. The CDR3 DNA is TGTGCCAGCAGTTTAGGCCCCGTCCCCGGGGAGCTGTTTTTT. Translation: CASSLGPVPGELFF.

The chain couples TRBV28 to TRBJ2-7; 16 bases align to TRBD2. The CDR3 totals 16 residues. The ends lost 6 bases at V and 4 bases at J; junction bases unmatched: 6. Germline values: CDR1 MDHEN, CDR2 SYDVKM. CDR3 DNA sequence: TGTGCCAGCAGCCCGGGACTAGCGGGAGGGAAATACGAGCAGTACTTC. Residues: CASSPGLAGGKYEQYF.

This chain uses TRBV6-6 with TRBJ1-1; maybe TRBD1 (6 bases). V was clipped by 8 bases and J by 0 bases, with 7 bases between them. Germline CDR1 reads MNHNY; CDR2 reads SVGAGI (reference sequence). The CDR3 sequence is 12 residues long. As DNA, the CDR3 is TGTGCCAGCGCAGGGGTGAACACTGAAGCTTTCTTT. This encodes CASAGVNTEAFF.

This rearrangement joins TRBV19 to TRBJ1-5; 9 bases line up with TRBD1. CDR3 length equals 18 residues. The V segment lost 4 bases and the J segment 2 bases; nucleotides outside the gene matches: 12. CDR1 is LNHDA and CDR2 is SQIVND in the germline V gene (reference sequence). This CDR3 is CASSTGQGRGFGNQPQHF. CDR3 nucleotides: TGTGCCAGTAGTACCGGACAGGGGCGGGGGTTCGGCAATCAGCCCCAGCATTTT.

Notes on this clone: The same CDR3 also results from other DNA sequences found in this sample. V gene TRBV27 combines with J gene TRBJ2-7; D may be TRBD1 (5 bases). CDR1 is MNHEY and CDR2 is SMNVEV in the germline V gene (reference sequence). V lost 6 bases, J lost 2 bases, and 17 bases lay in between. The CDR3 contains 15 residues. The CDR3 is CASRSRASYTYEQYF. The CDR3 region has the DNA TGTGCCAGCAGGAGCAGGGCTTCTTACACCTACGAGCAGTACTTC.

This chain uses TRBV18 with TRBJ2-1; D is possibly TRBD2 (6 bases). Trimming shortened V by 1 base and J by 8 bases, and 18 bases separated the two germline ends. From germline, CDR1 is KGHSH and CDR2 LQKENI. This CDR3 region has 16 residues. This CDR3 reads CASSPRLLAPSDEQFF. DNA of the CDR3: TGTGCCAGCTCACCACGTCTCCTAGCGCCCAGCGATGAGCAGTTCTTC.

This clone turned up a few times. V gene TRBV4-2 combines with J gene TRBJ2-3; D is uncertain. Germline CDR1 reads LGHNA; CDR2 reads YNFKEQ. V was shortened by 0 bases and J by 2 bases, with 9 bases between the two germline ends. The CDR3 has 15 amino acids. DNA of the CDR3: TGTGCCAGCAGCCAAGAGCTATCCCACACAGATACGCAGTATTTT. This translates into CASSQELSHTDTQYF.

The V gene is TRBV6-5, the J gene TRBJ2-3, with D tentatively TRBD2 (5 bases). Germline V gives CDR1 MNHEY, CDR2 SVGAGI. V lost 2 bases to trimming and J lost 1 base, with 7 bases between them. This CDR3 has 14 amino acids. CDR3 nucleotide sequence: TGTGCCAGCAGTTACCTGCGGGGCACAGATACGCAGTATTTT. Its translation is CASSYLRGTDTQYF.

In this sample, this clone turned up once. V gene TRBV6-5 combines with J gene TRBJ2-3, with D possibly matching TRBD2 (6 bases). CDR1 is MNHEY, CDR2 SVGAGI, per germline. The germline V and J ends were trimmed by 5 bases and 6 bases, with 18 bases remaining between them. The CDR3 loop spans 15 amino acids. The DNA for the CDR3 is TGTGCCAGCAGTAATCAGGGAGGCAGGTCCGATACGCAGTATTTT. Protein product: CASSNQGGRSDTQYF.

This chain joins TRBV29-1 and TRBJ2-1; 7 nucleotides agree with TRBD1. From germline, CDR1 is SQVTM and CDR2 ANQGSEA. Unmatched junction bases numbered 6, after V lost 4 bases and J lost 0 bases. The CDR3 is made up of 15 amino acids. CDR3: CSVAAAGGSYNEQFF. CDR3 nucleotide sequence: TGCAGCGTTGCAGCGGCAGGGGGCTCCTACAATGAGCAGTTCTTC.